These 15 T cell receptor beta chains originate from one sample sequenced in a study of CXCR3-negative and CXCR3-positive naive CD8 T cells. What these receptors recognize is not known. The method, 5' RACE with UMI labels, was used to prepare the TRB cDNA libraries. TCRdb re-called the 5' RACE reads, yielding one record per CDR3 amino acid sequence without DNA. The specimen's table records roughly 130,000 distinct CDR3 sequences. Study conclusions and caveats: Naive cells with CXCR3 showed TRB CDR3s that were more hydrophobic than those in CXCR3-negative naive cells.

The sample taken for sequencing was naive CXCR3+ CD8+ T cells from blood. Described subset: CD45RO-CCR7+CD27+CD95- naive CD8+ T cells expressing CXCR3 (TNR3+). These receptors all stem from a human donor in good health. Some clones in this sample may be carry-over from other donors' samples.

This chain connects TRBV29-1 to TRBJ1-1; the D call from TCRdb, TRBD1, cannot be confirmed without DNA. Germline V gene sequence: CDR1 SQVTM, CDR2 ANQGSEA. The CDR3 spans 15 residues. The chain's CDR3 is CSVAETGQPNTEAFF.

The chain employs TRBV7-2 and TRBJ1-2. Germline V gives CDR1 SGHTA, CDR2 FQGNSA. The CDR3 contains 16 residues. CDR3 protein: CASSFPQVQDLYGYTF.

The V and J genes are TRBV10-3 and TRBJ2-3; without DNA, the TCRdb call of TRBD2 cannot be checked. CDR1 ENHRY and CDR2 SYGVKD come from the germline V gene. The CDR3 consists of 17 residues. The CDR3 is CAISESEGYPSTDTQYF.

The CDR3 reads CASSPDNSYEQYF. The chain joins TRBV19 to TRBJ2-7. Germline CDR1 reads LNHDA; CDR2 reads SQIVND (reference sequence). The CDR3 has 13 amino acids.

The chain uses TRBV28 and TRBJ2-1; TCRdb gives TRBD2 as the D gene, but with no DNA this cannot be confirmed. This CDR3 has 14 residues. In germline, CDR1 is MDHEN, CDR2 SYDVKM. The CDR3 protein is CATIVREAYNEQFF.

V is TRBV20-1 and J is TRBJ2-7; lacking DNA, the TRBD1 call made by TCRdb goes unchecked. The CDR3 has 16 amino acids. Germline CDR1 is DFQATT and CDR2 is SNEGSKA (reference sequence). CDR3 loop: CSARDVEGTGFNEQYF.

The rearrangement uses TRBV6-2 or TRBV6-3 and TRBJ2-3; the TCRdb call, TRBD2, lacks DNA for checking. Germline V gene sequence: CDR1 MNHEY, CDR2 SVGEGT. The CDR3 loop spans 15 amino acids. CDR3 protein: CASSTYSSGTDTQYF.

This rearrangement joins TRBV29-1 to TRBJ1-5; TCRdb's D gene call, TRBD1, goes unchecked for lack of DNA. CDR1 and CDR2 (germline): SQVTM, ANQGSEA. The CDR3 is 14 residues long. The CDR3 region is CSVADTGWDQPQHF.

CDR3 in amino acids: CASSSGISEEYQPQHF. The chain uses TRBV27 and TRBJ1-5. The CDR3 extends over 16 amino acids. The germline CDR1 and CDR2 sequences are MNHEY and SMNVEV (reference sequence).

V usage is TRBV12-3 or TRBV12-4 and J usage is TRBJ1-3; TCRdb lists TRBD1, though no DNA is available to test this call. The CDR3 is made up of 15 amino acids. This chain's CDR3 is CASRPDRGSGNTIYF.

The J gene is TRBJ2-5, the V gene TRBV5-5; the D call from TCRdb, TRBD1, cannot be confirmed without DNA. The CDR3 is 15 amino acids. Germline V CDR1 and CDR2: SGHKS, YYEKEE (reference sequence). The CDR3 here is CASSPRQGFGETQYF.

The V call is TRBV7-9, the J call TRBJ2-7; the TCRdb D gene call, TRBD1, has no DNA to confirm it. Germline V gene lookup returns CDR1 SEHNR and CDR2 FQNEAQ (reference sequence). This CDR3 has 17 amino acids. The CDR3 loop reads CASSLGGQRASPYEQYF.

The chain is built from TRBV5-1 and TRBJ1-2. CDR1 SGHRS and CDR2 YFSETQ come from the germline V gene. This CDR3 spans 14 amino acids. The CDR3 reads CASSLGQSGYGYTF.

V usage is TRBV28 and J usage is TRBJ1-5. The CDR3 contains 16 residues. Germline V CDR1 and CDR2: MDHEN, SYDVKM. The chain's CDR3 is CASSLTPLPSNQPQHF.

The V and J genes are TRBV6-2 or TRBV6-3 and TRBJ2-7; TCRdb gives TRBD2 as the D gene, but with no DNA this cannot be confirmed. This CDR3 spans 18 amino acids. CDR1 is MNHEY, CDR2 SVGEGT, per germline. The CDR3 sequence is CASSTSDAGFQDPYEQYF.